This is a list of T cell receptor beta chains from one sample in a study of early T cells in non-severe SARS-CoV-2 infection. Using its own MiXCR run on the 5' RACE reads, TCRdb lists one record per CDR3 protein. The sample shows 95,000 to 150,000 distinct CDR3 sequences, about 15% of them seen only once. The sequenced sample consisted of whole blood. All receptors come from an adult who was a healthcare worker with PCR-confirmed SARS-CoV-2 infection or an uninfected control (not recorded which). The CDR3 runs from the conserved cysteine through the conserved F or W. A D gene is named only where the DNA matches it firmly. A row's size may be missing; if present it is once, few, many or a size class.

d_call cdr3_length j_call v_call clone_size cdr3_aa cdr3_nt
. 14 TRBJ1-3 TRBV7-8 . CASSSQYSGNTIYF TGTGCCAGCAGCTCACAATACTCTGGAAACACCATATATTTT
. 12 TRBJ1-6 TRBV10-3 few CAISESDSPLHF TGTGCCATCAGTGAGTCCGACTCACCCCTCCACTTT
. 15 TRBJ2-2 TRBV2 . CASSGAGRNTGELFF TGTGCCAGCAGTGGCGCGGGCAGGAACACCGGGGAGCTGTTTTTT
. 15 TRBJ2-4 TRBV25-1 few CASSETTGLKNIQYF TGTGCCAGCAGTGAAACTACAGGCCTCAAAAACATTCAGTACTTC
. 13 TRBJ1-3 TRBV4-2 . CASSLHPGDTIYF TGTGCCAGCAGCCTACACCCGGGGGACACCATATATTTT
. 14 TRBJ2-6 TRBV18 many CASSPESGANVLTF TGTGCCAGCTCACCGGAATCTGGGGCCAACGTCCTGACTTTC
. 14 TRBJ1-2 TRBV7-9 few CASSLGSGSYGYTF TGTGCCAGCAGCTTAGGATCGGGCAGCTATGGCTACACCTTC
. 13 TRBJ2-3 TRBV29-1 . CSVVQRGTDTQYF TGCAGCGTTGTGCAGCGTGGCACAGATACGCAGTATTTT
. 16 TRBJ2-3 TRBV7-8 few CASSLVSGPGTDTQYF TGTGCCAGCAGCTTAGTCTCAGGTCCGGGGACAGATACGCAGTATTTT
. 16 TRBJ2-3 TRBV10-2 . CASSESWTRAGDTQYF TGCGCCAGCAGTGAGTCCTGGACGCGAGCGGGAGATACGCAGTATTTT
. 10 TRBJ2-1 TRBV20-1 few CSANPAGQFF TGCAGTGCTAACCCCGCGGGGCAGTTCTTC
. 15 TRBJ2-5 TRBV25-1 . CASNSGLGYQETQYF TGTGCCAGCAACTCCGGGTTGGGATATCAAGAGACCCAGTACTTC
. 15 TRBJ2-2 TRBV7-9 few CASSIVRGNTGELFF TGTGCCAGCTCAATAGTACGTGGGAACACCGGGGAGCTGTTTTTT
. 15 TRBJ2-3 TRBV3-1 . CASSRTRVASDTQYF TGTGCCAGCAGCCGAACGAGGGTAGCGTCTGATACGCAGTATTTT
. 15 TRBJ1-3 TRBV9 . CASSKEPTLGNTIYF TGTGCCAGCAGCAAGGAACCCACGCTGGGAAACACCATATATTTT
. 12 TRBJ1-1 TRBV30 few CAWSVKGNRIFF TGTGCCTGGAGTGTTAAAGGGAACAGGATTTTCTTT
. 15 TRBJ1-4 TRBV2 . CASSEEGRRGEKLFF TGTGCCAGCAGTGAAGAGGGACGGAGGGGGGAAAAACTGTTTTTT
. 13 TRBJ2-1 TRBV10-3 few CAISEAQGHEQFF TGTGCCATCAGTGAGGCCCAGGGCCATGAGCAGTTCTTC
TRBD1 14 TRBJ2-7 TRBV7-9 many CASSPETGTYEQYF TGTGCCAGCAGCCCCGAGACAGGGACCTACGAGCAGTACTTC
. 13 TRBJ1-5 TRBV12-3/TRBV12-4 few CASSFEQGRPQHF TGTGCCAGCAGTTTCGAACAGGGCCGGCCCCAGCATTTT
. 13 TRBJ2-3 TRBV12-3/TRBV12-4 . CASSLDFTDTQYF TGTGCCAGCAGTTTAGATTTTACAGATACGCAGTATTTT
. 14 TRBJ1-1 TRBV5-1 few CASSFQGRRTEAFF TGCGCCAGCAGCTTTCAGGGGCGGAGGACTGAAGCTTTCTTT
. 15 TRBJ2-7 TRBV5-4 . CASSQAAVNSYEQYF TGTGCCAGCAGTCAGGCGGCGGTCAACTCCTACGAGCAGTACTTC
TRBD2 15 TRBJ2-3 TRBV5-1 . CASTPAGYSTDTQYF TGCGCCAGCACCCCAGCGGGATATAGCACAGATACGCAGTATTTT
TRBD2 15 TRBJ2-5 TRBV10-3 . CAIRTSGGNQETQYF TGTGCCATCCGAACTAGCGGGGGGAACCAAGAGACCCAGTACTTC
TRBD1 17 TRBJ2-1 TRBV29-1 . CSVVGEGGTLFGGEQFF TGCAGCGTTGTTGGAGAAGGGGGCACCCTATTTGGGGGTGAGCAGTTCTTC
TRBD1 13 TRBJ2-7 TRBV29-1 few CSARQGENYEQYF TGCAGCGCAAGACAGGGGGAGAATTACGAGCAGTACTTC
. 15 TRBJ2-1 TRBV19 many CASSIGGGYYNEQFF TGTGCCAGTAGTATAGGAGGGGGGTACTACAATGAGCAGTTCTTC
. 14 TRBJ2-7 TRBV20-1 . CSAAKRSSSYEQYF TGCAGTGCTGCCAAGCGGTCGAGCTCCTACGAGCAGTACTTC
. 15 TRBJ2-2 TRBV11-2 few CASSYQDANTGELFF TGTGCCAGCAGCTACCAGGATGCGAACACCGGGGAGCTGTTTTTT
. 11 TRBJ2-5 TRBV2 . CASSVLETQYF TGTGCCAGCAGTGTCTTAGAGACCCAGTACTTC
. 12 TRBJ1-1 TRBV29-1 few CSVGDVHTEAFF TGCAGCGTCGGGGACGTCCACACTGAAGCTTTCTTT
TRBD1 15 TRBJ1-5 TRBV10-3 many CASQRGQGGNQPQHF TGTGCCTCCCAGCGGGGACAGGGGGGCAATCAGCCCCAGCATTTT
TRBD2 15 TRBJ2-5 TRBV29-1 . CSAKGLAGAGETQYF TGCAGCGCCAAGGGACTAGCGGGGGCAGGGGAGACCCAGTACTTC
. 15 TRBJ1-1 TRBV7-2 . CASRFPLGGVTEAFF TGTGCCAGCAGATTCCCTTTGGGGGGGGTCACTGAAGCTTTCTTT
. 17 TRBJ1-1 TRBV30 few CAWSGDKGPGMNTEAFF TGTGCCTGGAGTGGTGACAAAGGGCCGGGGATGAACACTGAAGCTTTCTTT
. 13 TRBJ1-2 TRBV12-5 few CASGPSTSYGYTF TGTGCTAGTGGTCCCTCGACCAGCTATGGCTACACCTTC
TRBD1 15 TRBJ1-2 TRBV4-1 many CASSQPGQGAVGYTF TGCGCCAGCAGCCAACCGGGACAGGGGGCCGTTGGCTACACCTTC
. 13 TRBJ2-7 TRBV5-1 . CASTGAESYEQYF TGCGCCAGCACCGGGGCTGAGTCCTACGAGCAGTACTTC
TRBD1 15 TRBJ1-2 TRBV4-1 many CASSQGARGLYGYTF TGCGCCAGCAGCCAAGGGGCCAGGGGGCTCTATGGCTACACCTTC
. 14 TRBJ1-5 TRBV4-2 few CASSQGRGYQPQHF TGTGCCAGCAGCCAAGGGAGGGGGTATCAGCCCCAGCATTTT
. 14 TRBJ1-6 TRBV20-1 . CSARDEGAGSPLHF TGCAGTGCTAGAGATGAAGGGGCAGGTTCACCCCTCCACTTT
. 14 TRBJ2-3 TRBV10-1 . CASSPGKEPDTQYF TGCGCCAGCAGCCCAGGGAAGGAACCAGATACGCAGTATTTT
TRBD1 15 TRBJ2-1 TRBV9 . CASSAYRGHYNEQFF TGTGCCAGCAGCGCGTACAGGGGGCACTACAATGAGCAGTTCTTC
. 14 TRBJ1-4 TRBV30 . CACSVPYSPEKLFF TGTGCCTGCTCCGTACCCTACTCGCCCGAAAAACTGTTTTTT
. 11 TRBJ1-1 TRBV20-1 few CSAIPGTEAFF TGCAGTGCAATACCAGGGACCGAAGCTTTCTTT
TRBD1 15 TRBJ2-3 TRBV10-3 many CAISESSQGADTQYF TGTGCCATCAGTGAGTCGAGTCAGGGGGCGGATACGCAGTATTTT
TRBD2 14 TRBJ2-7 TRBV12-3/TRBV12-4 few CASSWGGDRDEQYF TGTGCCAGCAGTTGGGGAGGGGATCGGGACGAGCAGTACTTC
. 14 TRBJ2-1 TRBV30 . CAWSVLLSDNEQFF TGTGCCTGGAGTGTACTCCTAAGCGACAATGAGCAGTTCTTC
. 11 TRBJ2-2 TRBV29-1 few CSGQTGGELFF TGCAGCGGACAGACCGGCGGGGAGCTGTTTTTT